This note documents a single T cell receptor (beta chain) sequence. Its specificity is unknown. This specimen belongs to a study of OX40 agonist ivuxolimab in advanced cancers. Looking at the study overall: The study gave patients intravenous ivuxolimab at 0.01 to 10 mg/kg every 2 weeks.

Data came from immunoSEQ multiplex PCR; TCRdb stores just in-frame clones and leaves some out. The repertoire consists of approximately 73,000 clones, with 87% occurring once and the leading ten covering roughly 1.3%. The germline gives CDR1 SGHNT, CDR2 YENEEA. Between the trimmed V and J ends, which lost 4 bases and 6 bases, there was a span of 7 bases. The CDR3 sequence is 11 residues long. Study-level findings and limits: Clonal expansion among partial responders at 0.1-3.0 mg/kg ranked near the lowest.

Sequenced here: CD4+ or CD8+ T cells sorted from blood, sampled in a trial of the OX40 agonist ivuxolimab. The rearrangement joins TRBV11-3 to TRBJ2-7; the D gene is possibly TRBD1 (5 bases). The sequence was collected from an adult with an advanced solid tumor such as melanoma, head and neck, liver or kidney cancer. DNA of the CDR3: TGTGCCAGCAGCTCAGGGTTCGAGCAGTACTTC. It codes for CASSSGFEQYF.